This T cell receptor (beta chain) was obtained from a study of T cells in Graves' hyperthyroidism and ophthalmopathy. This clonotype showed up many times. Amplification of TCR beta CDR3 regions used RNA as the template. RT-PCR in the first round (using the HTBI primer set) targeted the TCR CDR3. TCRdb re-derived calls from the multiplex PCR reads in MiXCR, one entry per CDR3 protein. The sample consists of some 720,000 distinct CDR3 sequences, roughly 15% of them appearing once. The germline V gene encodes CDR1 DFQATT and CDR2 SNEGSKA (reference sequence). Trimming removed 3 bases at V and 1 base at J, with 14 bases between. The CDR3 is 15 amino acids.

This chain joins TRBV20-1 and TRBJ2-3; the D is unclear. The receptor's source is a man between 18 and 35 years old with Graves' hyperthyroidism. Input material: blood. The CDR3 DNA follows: TGCAGTGCTAGTCCGGATAGTTCGGGCACAGATACGCAGTATTTT. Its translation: CSASPDSSGTDTQYF.